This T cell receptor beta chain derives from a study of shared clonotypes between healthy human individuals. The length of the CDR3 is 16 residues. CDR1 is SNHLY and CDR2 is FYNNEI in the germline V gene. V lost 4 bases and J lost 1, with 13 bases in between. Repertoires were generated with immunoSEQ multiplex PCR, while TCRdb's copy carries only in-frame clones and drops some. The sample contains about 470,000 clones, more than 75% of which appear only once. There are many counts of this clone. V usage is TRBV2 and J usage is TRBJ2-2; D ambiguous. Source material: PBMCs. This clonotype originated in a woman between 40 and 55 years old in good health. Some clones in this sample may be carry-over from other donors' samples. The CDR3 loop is CASSALAFQNTGELFF. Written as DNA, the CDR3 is TGTGCCAGCAGTGCATTGGCCTTCCAGAACACCGGGGAGCTGTTTTTT.